This TCR beta chain was observed in a study of blood T cells in healthy people across ages. Study conclusions and caveats: Long-lived donors exceeded aged donors in naive CD4+ cells and diversity.

Germline V gives CDR1 ENHRY, CDR2 SYGVKD. With 8 bases removed from V and 6 bases from J, the gap between germline ends came to 13 bases. This CDR3 has 13 amino acids. This clonotype was counted a single time. The antigen remains unidentified. With a much larger clone just one base away, this may be a read error. A sample-barcoded 5' primer and a J-beta primer mix were used in a second PCR of about 7 to 12 cycles. TCRdb re-derived calls from the 5' RACE reads in MiXCR, one entry per CDR3 protein. The repertoire includes over 550,000 distinct CDR3 sequences, under 30% of them detected once, and 15% to 18% sits in the top ten.

This sequence joins TRBV10-3 and TRBJ2-2, with D tentatively TRBD1 or TRBD2 (6 bases each). The TCR comes from a woman of 80 years or more in good health. Sequences were obtained from blood. The CDR3 here is CAIGQGTSGELFF. CDR3 in DNA: TGTGCCATCGGGCAGGGGACTTCCGGGGAGCTGTTTTTT.